The rows below give T cell receptor beta chains drawn from one sample of a study of identical twins. TCRdb reprocessed the 5' RACE reads via MiXCR and lists one record per CDR3 protein. The data show 450,000 or so distinct CDR3 sequences, with more than 13% seen just once and approximately 0.52% held by the top ten. The sample was also linked to a second study, of yellow fever vaccine responses in identical twins.

The sample consisted of CD4+ T cells sorted from blood. These receptors were taken from a woman aged 18-29 years in good health. The conserved cysteine and the conserved F or W are not part of the CDR3 here.

TRBJ2-3 TRBV5-1 ASSEWAKSTDTQY
TRBJ2-2 TRBV5-1 ASSLMTGATGELF
TRBJ1-1 TRBV3-1 ASSRRQGDTEAF
TRBJ2-1 TRBV2 ATQPTPLAGVEQF
TRBJ2-1 TRBV4-2 ASSQTTPKGTRLYNEQF
TRBJ1-1 TRBV11-2 ASSTTGQGWTEAF
TRBJ2-2 TRBV6-1 ASTIWGLAGDGELF
TRBJ1-6 TRBV28 ASKRGSNSPLH
TRBJ2-1 TRBV12-3/TRBV12-4 ASSWQGNSYNEQF
TRBJ2-2 TRBV2 ASKGQQANTGELF
TRBJ2-2 TRBV5-1 ASSFPPELSYAGELF
TRBJ2-1 TRBV7-2 ASSLSFRSGAYNEQF
TRBJ2-1 TRBV19 APSQRAQSYNEQF
TRBJ2-3 TRBV14 ASSHSRGGSSTDTQY
TRBJ1-5 TRBV2 ATRGWNQPQH
TRBJ2-3 TRBV24-1 ATSDFTQRRTDTQY
TRBJ2-6 TRBV11-2 ASSLSQMYGANVLT
TRBJ2-5 TRBV12-3/TRBV12-4 ASSSSDRGDTQY
TRBJ1-6 TRBV10-3 AISDRGLNSPLH
TRBJ1-2 TRBV6-1 ASSIGQLHGGYT
TRBJ2-1 TRBV6-6 ASSYSQVRNEQF
TRBJ2-2 TRBV29-1 SVTGAASAPGELF
TRBJ2-5 TRBV7-2 ASRGLAGGWGTQY
TRBJ2-7 TRBV12-3/TRBV12-4 ASSLSQGRSEQY
TRBJ2-3 TRBV20-1 SIHRGDTQY
TRBJ2-4 TRBV7-9 ASSLTGKNIQY
TRBJ2-1 TRBV5-1 ASSLDSAYVEQF
TRBJ2-3 TRBV25-1 ARGVVKDTQY
TRBJ2-5 TRBV7-2 ASSLLGASNQETQY
TRBJ2-1 TRBV10-3 AISAMNEQF
TRBJ2-3 TRBV9 ASSGTRLADTDTQY
TRBJ2-3 TRBV6-1 ASSPSTYDERGATDTQY
TRBJ2-7 TRBV30 AWSKQRTYEQY
TRBJ2-2 TRBV12-3/TRBV12-4 ASSLWQANTGELF